One sample yielded the 24 T cell receptor beta chains listed below, sequenced in a study of tumor-infiltrating lymphocytes in primary liver carcinoma. Unsorted bulk tissue (roughly 19-31 mg) underwent RNA and DNA co-extraction. From around 500 ng total RNA, TCR beta cDNA was generated with a primer in the constant region. It was through three nested multiplex PCR rounds of slightly modified ARM-PCR that TCR beta libraries arose. With TRBV1-TRBV30 forward primers and a C-beta reverse primer, the first two PCR rounds were run for roughly 10 cycles each. TCRdb used MiXCR to reprocess the multiplex PCR reads, holding one entry per CDR3 protein. The profile shows 95,000 to 150,000 distinct CDR3 sequences, roughly three fifths of them singletons. The specimen sequenced was liver tumor tissue from sampling region 3. The subset denotes: tumor region T3, left-lateral pole. These receptors originate from a woman aged 55-70 years with primary liver carcinoma and hepatitis B virus infection.

As for this clonotype: No conserved phenylalanine or tryptophan ends this CDR3, so it is likely a read error. No DNA is shown, since the ends of the CDR3 on it are uncertain; the CDR3 is the one TCRdb lists. The V call is TRBV29-1, the J call TRBJ1-3; the table's D call, TRBD1, was not checked against the DNA. The germline V gene encodes CDR1 SQVTM and CDR2 ANQGSEA. Termini included, the CDR3 measures 14 amino acids. This CDR3 reads CSVDAGRSGNTVYL.

For this clonotype: A much larger clone differs by one base, so this may be a read error. The CDR3 sequence: CASSPRTGLGNNQPQHF. CDR3 bases: TGTGCCAGCAGTCCCAGGACAGGGTTGGGCAACAATCAGCCCCAGCATTTT. V gene TRBV12-3 or TRBV12-4 combines with J gene TRBJ1-5, with 8 bases that match TRBD1. This CDR3 is 17 amino acids long. The trim removed 5 bases at V and 3 bases at J, leaving 12 bases unmatched.

V and J are TRBV5-1 and TRBJ2-7; 9 nucleotides match TRBD2. V lost 0 bases and J lost 2; bases outside the gene matches: 9. Per the germline V gene, CDR1 is SGHRS and CDR2 is YFSETQ. The length of the CDR3 is 17 residues. Here the CDR3 reads CASSLVSGSTRPYEQYF. The CDR3 nucleotides read TGCGCCAGCAGCTTGGTTAGCGGGAGCACACGGCCCTACGAGCAGTACTTC.

This clonotype was detected once. A much larger clone lies a single base off, so this may be a read error. V and J are TRBV6-1 and TRBJ2-1, with TRBD2 identical over 11 bases. The CDR3 consists of 15 residues. Germline CDR1 MNHNS, CDR2 SASEGT. The CDR3 DNA reads TGTGCCAGCAGTGAAACTAGCGGGAGCCACAATGAGCAGTTGTTC. Translating it yields CASSETSGSHNEQLF.

This clonotype has more than one count but fewer than ten. Since a much larger clone is just one base distant, this may be a read error. The V gene is TRBV12-3 or TRBV12-4, the J gene TRBJ2-5; D uncertain. CDR3 length: 13 residues. The CDR3: CASCFWLHETQYF. The CDR3 region has the DNA TGTGCCAGCTGTTTCTGGTTGCATGAGACCCAGTACTTC.

Concerning this clonotype: Just one base apart from a much larger clone, this may be a read error. The chain has TRBV2 and TRBJ2-3, with D perhaps being TRBD1 or TRBD2 (5 bases each). Germline V gene sequence: CDR1 SNHLY, CDR2 FYNNEI. The CDR3 consists of 12 residues. Trimming cost V 7 bases and J 4 bases, with 9 bases left between them. CDR3 protein: CASKGTADTQYF. The DNA of the CDR3 is TGTGCCAGCAAGGGGACCGCAGATACGCAGTATTTT.

Only one count was recorded for this clonotype. Since the CDR3 does not end with the conserved phenylalanine or tryptophan, this likely comes from a read error. V and J are TRBV11-2 and TRBJ1-1; D is uncertain. CDR1 and CDR2 (germline): SGHAT, FQNNGV. This CDR3 spans 12 amino acids. The CDR3 bases are TGTGCCAGAAGCTCTAAACGGGCTGAAGCTTTCTTG. Protein: CARSSKRAEAFL.

For this clonotype: Possible read error: a much larger clone is one base away. The chain uses TRBV5-6 and TRBJ2-1; a weak D match, TRBD2 (6 bases). The CDR3 runs to 12 residues. The germline CDR1 and CDR2 sequences are SGHDT and YYEEEE. CDR3: CANSAGLLEQFF. CDR3 bases: TGTGCCAACAGCGCGGGGTTGCTTGAGCAGTTCTTC.

Concerning this clonotype: One end of the junction varies from germline; a read error may be responsible. The chain links TRBV29-1 to TRBJ2-7; D possibly corresponds to TRBD1 (5 bases). The CDR3 has 12 residues. Germline assignment: CDR1 SQVTM and CDR2 ANQGSEA. CDR3 residues: CSVEIRGYERYF. The CDR3 nucleotides read TGCAGCGTTGAAATAAGGGGATACGAGCGGTACTTC.

Comment on this clonotype: Germline is not matched at one junction end, which may reflect a read error. The chain has TRBV10-3 and TRBJ2-5; D is ambiguous. The CDR3 is 13 amino acids. Per germline, CDR1 ENHRY and CDR2 SYGVKD. This CDR3 is CDIRQDGLETQYF. The CDR3 nucleotides are TGTGACATCAGGCAGGATGGCCTAGAGACCCAGTACTTC.

This clonotype was observed a single time. Its ends do not fully match the called genes, so a read error is possible. The chain is built from TRBV20-1 and TRBJ2-1; 9 nucleotides align to TRBD2. Germline V gene lookup returns CDR1 DFQATT and CDR2 SNEGSKA (reference sequence). The CDR3 contains 17 residues. DNA of the CDR3: TGCAGTGCTAGAGCCCCTAGCGGGACCCTCTCCTACTATGAGCAGTTCTTC. Translating it yields CSARAPSGTLSYYEQFF.

Concerning this clonotype: A much larger clone lies a single base off, so this may be a read error. The J gene is TRBJ2-5, the V gene TRBV7-8; D is perhaps TRBD1 or TRBD2 (6 bases each). This CDR3 is built from 14 residues. V was pared by 5 bases and J by 8 bases, with 18 bases between. Germline loops: CDR1 SGHVS, CDR2 FQNEAQ. The CDR3 region has the DNA TGTGCCAGCAGCGCGGGACATGGGGTGGGAACCCAGTACTTC. It specifies CASSAGHGVGTQYF. Looking up the rest from reference TRBV7-8 and TRBJ2-5 gives the full variable domain: GAGVSQSPRYKVAKRGQDVALRCDPISGHVSLFWYQQALGQGPEFLTYFQNEAQLDKSGLPSDRFFAERPEGSVSTLKIQRTQQEDSAVYLCASSAGHGVGTQYFGPGTRLLVL.

This clonotype appeared many times. The genes are TRBV29-1 and TRBJ2-1; D possibly corresponds to TRBD2 (6 bases). Trimming left V 3 bases short and J 3 bases short, with 15 bases between. The CDR3 spans 15 residues. The V gene's germline CDR1 is SQVTM and CDR2 ANQGSEA. DNA of the CDR3: TGCAGCGTTGAGGGGGGATATAGCGGCTACAATGAGCAGTTCTTC. Translated, it gives CSVEGGYSGYNEQFF.

This clonotype came up a few times. The junction departs from germline at one end; a sequencing error may be responsible. The rearrangement uses TRBV11-2 and TRBJ1-3; tentatively, D is TRBD1 (6 bases). The CDR3 loop spans 13 amino acids. Germline V lookup: CDR1 SGHAT, CDR2 FQNNGV. The DNA of the CDR3 is TGTGCCAGCAGCTTATTTCAGGGGAACACCATATGTTTT. Its translation is CASSLFQGNTICF.

In this sample, this clonotype turned up a few times. This chain connects TRBV5-1 to TRBJ1-5; perhaps TRBD1 as D (5 bases). The CDR3 covers 14 residues. Germline CDR1 is SGHRS and CDR2 is YFSETQ. Trimming removed 4 bases at V and 2 bases at J, with 10 bases between. CDR3: CASSPDTGNQPQHF. The CDR3 nucleotides are TGCGCCAGCAGCCCGGACACAGGCAATCAGCCCCAGCATTTT.

Notes on this clonotype: This may be a read error: a much more frequent sequence differs by one nucleotide. The chain links TRBV29-1 to TRBJ1-2; D may be TRBD1 (5 bases). The germline V gene has CDR1 SQVTM and CDR2 ANQGSEA. V lost 8 bases and J 3 bases, leaving 16 bases between the germline ends. This CDR3 region has 13 residues. CDR3 protein: CSIGTPIDYGYTF. The CDR3 coding sequence is TGCAGCATCGGGACCCCCATAGACTATGGCTACACCTTC.

On this clonotype itself: Since a much larger clone is just one base distant, this may be a read error. The CDR3 loop is CVSSLGTSTVLRDTQYF. Written as DNA, the CDR3 is TGTGTCAGCAGCCTGGGGACTAGCACAGTCCTAAGGGATACGCAGTATTTT. The rearrangement joins TRBV5-6 to TRBJ2-3, with 9 bases aligning to TRBD2. This CDR3 has 17 amino acids. Germline assignment: CDR1 SGHDT and CDR2 YYEEEE.

This clonotype has a single count. One junction end does not reproduce the germline sequence, and a read error may be involved. The DNA of the CDR3 is TGTGCTAGCAGCCCCGGGACAGGGGGCGACGAGCAGTGCTTC. This gives the protein CASSPGTGGDEQCF. V usage is TRBV6-2 or TRBV6-3 and J usage is TRBJ2-7, with TRBD1 matching 12 bases. The CDR3 totals 14 residues. CDR1 is MNHEY, CDR2 SVGEGT, per germline.

The chain combines TRBV20-1 with TRBJ2-1, with 10 bases identical to TRBD2. The junction had 5 bases not matched to a gene; V was cut back by 2 bases and J by 7 bases. The CDR3 length is 14 residues. Germline CDR1 DFQATT, CDR2 SNEGSKA (reference sequence). CDR3 residues: CSARSGRAMNEQFF. CDR3 nucleotides: TGCAGTGCTAGAAGCGGGAGGGCCATGAATGAGCAGTTCTTC.

As to this clonotype: A read error may account for a junction end that differs from germline. The rearrangement links TRBV11-2 to TRBJ2-1, with 7 bases aligning to TRBD2. The CDR3 extends over 13 amino acids. The V gene's germline CDR1 is SGHAT and CDR2 FQNNGV. The CDR3 sequence: CTSSFARGGGQFF. The CDR3 DNA is TGTACCAGCAGCTTCGCTAGGGGCGGGGGGCAGTTCTTC. The whole variable domain, filled in from reference TRBV11-2 and TRBJ2-1, reads EAGVAQSPRYKIIEKRQSVAFWCNPISGHATLYWYQQILGQGPKLLIQFQNNGVVDDSQLPKDRFSAERLKGVDSTLKIQPAKLEDSAVYLCTSSFARGGGQFFGPGTRLTVL.

This clonotype was observed many times. The chain is built from TRBV5-4 and TRBJ2-2; possible D gene TRBD1, 5 bases. Germline lookup yields CDR1 SGHNT and CDR2 YYREEE (reference sequence). Trimming removed 0 bases at V and 0 bases at J, with 9 bases between. The CDR3 runs 16 residues. CDR3 coding DNA: TGTGCCAGCAGCTTGGATCCAGGGCCGAACACCGGGGAGCTGTTTTTT. Its translation is CASSLDPGPNTGELFF.

This clonotype has ten or more counts. The chain carries TRBV12-3 or TRBV12-4 and TRBJ2-1; 8 positions agree with TRBD1. The CDR3 has 14 amino acids. V gave up 3 bases and J gave up 7 bases; unmatched junction bases: 5. In DNA form, the CDR3 reads TGTGCCAGCAGTTTCGCAGGGGGCGCGAATGAGCAGTTCTTC. This sequence encodes CASSFAGGANEQFF.

Concerning this clonotype: Here the CDR3 omits its conserved ending phenylalanine or tryptophan, so a read error is the likely source. J is TRBJ2-3 and V is TRBV11-2; D gene unclear. Germline values: CDR1 SGHAT, CDR2 FQNNGV. The CDR3 covers 15 residues. CDR3 sequence: CASSLVPSSTDTQYL. The CDR3 nucleotides are TGTGCCAGCAGCTTGGTACCTTCATCCACCGATACACAGTATTTG.

As to this clonotype: This clone may be a read error of a much larger clone one base away. This chain connects TRBV6-5 to TRBJ2-5; 10 bases map to TRBD2. CDR1 and CDR2 from the germline V gene are MNHEY and SVGAGI. The CDR3 extends over 17 amino acids. In DNA, the CDR3 is TGTGTCAGCAGTTACCAGCTCCAAAGTAGCGGGAGGGAGACCCAGTACTTC. As protein: CVSSYQLQSSGRETQYF.